A single sample gave rise to the 4 T cell receptor beta chains below, sequenced in a study of identical twins (dated by TCRdb to between 2015 and 2016). The library was generated by 5' RACE. Sequencing instrument: Illumina HiSeq 2000. TCRdb handled the public reads itself, with Q25 trimming in fastp and clone calling in MiXCR, and kept productive beta chains. Identical CDR3 proteins give one entry, which carries the most common genes and DNA. The sample data list approximately 670,000 distinct CDR3 sequences, and approximately 6% of these were observed just once. Roughly 1.8% of the sample is in the top ten clones. The specimen was naive T cells sorted from blood. The label giving this sample's cell subset or site can be read as: cells isolated with a human naive T-cell isolation kit. The source of these receptors is a young man in good health.

This clonotype came up a few times. This chain joins TRBV20-1 and TRBJ2-3; 8 positions agree with TRBD2. V shed 3 bases, J shed 4 bases, and the junction held 6 bases outside the gene matches. This CDR3 is 14 amino acids long. Germline V gene sequence: CDR1 DFQATT, CDR2 SNEGSKA (reference sequence). Here the CDR3 reads CSASNPGGADTQYF. CDR3 DNA sequence: TGCAGTGCTAGTAACCCGGGAGGGGCAGATACGCAGTATTTT.

This clonotype has more than one count but fewer than ten. As DNA, the CDR3 is TGTGCCAGCAGCTCCCAACTAGCGGAGAGCACAGATACGCAGTATTTT. Protein sequence: CASSSQLAESTDTQYF. The chain is built from TRBV9 and TRBJ2-3; 8 bases agree with TRBD2. J gave up 0 bases and V 4 bases, and 7 bases lay outside the gene matches. The germline CDR1 and CDR2 sequences are SGDLS and YYNGEE. There are 16 residues in the CDR3.

At least ten counts were recorded for this clonotype. The V gene is TRBV6-5, the J gene TRBJ2-7; D possibly corresponds to TRBD2 (6 bases). This CDR3 has 13 residues. V shed 2 bases and J shed 6 bases, with 11 bases lying between them. Germline assignment: CDR1 MNHEY and CDR2 SVGAGI. In nucleotides, the CDR3 is TGTGCCAGCAGTTACACCACTAGCTCCGAGCAGTACGTC. Its protein is CASSYTTSSEQYV.

This clonotype was recorded a few times. V and J are TRBV29-1 and TRBJ1-2; the D is unclear. Deletions cut 2 bases from V and 4 bases from J, with 8 bases between. CDR1 and CDR2 from the germline V gene are SQVTM and ANQGSEA. The CDR3 is 12 amino acids. Written as DNA, the CDR3 is TGCAGCGTTGAAAAGGAATTCTATGGCTACACCTTC. Translating it yields CSVEKEFYGYTF.